This T cell receptor (beta chain) stems from a study of T cell responses to AZD1222 COVID-19 vaccine (dated by TCRdb to the early 2020s). Notes on the research overall: AZD1222 recipients with second doses at about 4 weeks or about 12 weeks were pooled, because spike-specific TCR depth and breadth did not differ between schedules. A total of about 230 trial participants underwent TCR sequencing, of whom some 210 received two doses of AZD1222 and about 25 received two doses of the MenACWY control vaccine. Enrollment into the trials was organized by age into subgroups of 18-55, 56-69 and 70-plus years, and those subgroups contained approximately 160, 26 and 62 TCR-sequenced participants, respectively. Study-level results and caveats: After two AZD1222 doses, spike-specific TCR breadth and depth were significantly higher than at day 0 and than in MenACWY recipients. Participants were mostly white British and included more females than males, and it was suggested by the authors that clonal diversity may have been underestimated. Because no samples from the day 14 peak response were available, repertoires could be characterized only after the peak T cell response. Conclusions about previously exposed vaccinees were limited because only six AZD1222 recipients were SARS-CoV-2 seropositive at baseline. In the small 56-69-year group, the increase in depth fell short of significance, most likely because of low power. The vaccine-associated CD4 TCRs covered the entire spike protein, and the dominant responses fell in regions 160-218 and 743-854. Reportedly, close to half of the unique spike-specific TCRs recognized epitopes lying outside the regions that are mutated in the B.1.351 and B.1.1.7 variants.

About this clone: Which antigen it targets is not known. Base quality data are lacking; no much larger clone is found one base away.

The germline V gene provides CDR1 SGDLS and CDR2 YYNGEE. Including cysteine and phenylalanine, the CDR3 has 15 amino acids. The entry retains the CDR3 DNA only, 45 bases that are in frame from base 1. V is reduced by 5 bases and J by 5 bases, leaving a spacing of 19 bases between them. This specimen's time point label, per the study, means: baseline before first vaccination. The vaccinee samples were drawn from two UK trials, COV001 and COV002, one of which was a single-blind randomized controlled phase 2/3 trial testing AZD1222 (ChAdOx1 nCoV-19) in healthy adults. For TCRbeta chain sequencing, PBMC samples from trial participants were taken at day 0 and at day 28 after the second dose. The CDR3 regions of human TCRbeta chains were analyzed by immunosequencing. Per the authors' processing: Repertoire TCRs were matched against a reference library of SARS-CoV-2-specific TCRs generated with the MIRA antigen-specificity platform. Breadth was defined as the fraction of unique TCRs that were SARS-CoV-2-associated. Depth was defined as the fraction of total T cells that were SARS-CoV-2-associated. Using the MIRA data, each spike-specific TCR was assigned both to the spike region to which the TCR was reactive and to a CD4 or CD8 class. Log10-transformed breadth and depth values were compared by one-way ANOVA with Sidak's multiple comparisons tests. The clones in this table, taken by TCRdb from immuneACCESS, are in-frame only. Not every clone is retained; where verified, under half of the shortfall comes from an unresolved V gene, and the cause of the rest is unknown. V and J calls and clone size are given by that table; D and trimming were obtained from the DNA. The sample data list 100,000 to 150,000 clones, and 89% of these were observed just once. The top ten clones comprise just under 6.5% of the sample.

The receptor's source is an adult in good health. The V and J genes are TRBV9 and TRBJ1-1, and possibly TRBD1, on 6 matching bases. Sequenced here: peripheral blood, sampled on day 0 of AZD1222 vaccination. The CDR3 reads as follows: CASRQHTGKGTEAFF. The DNA sequence follows: TGTGCCAGCAGACAACACACAGGGAAGGGGACTGAAGCTTTCTTT. With the rest looked up from the reference TRBV9 and TRBJ1-1 genes rather than sequenced, the full variable domain is DSGVTQTPKHLITATGQRVTLRCSPRSGDLSVYWYQQSLDQGLQFLIQYYNGEERAKGNILERFSAQQFPDLHSELNLSSLELGDSALYFCASRQHTGKGTEAFFGQGTRLTVV.